The present TCR beta chain was sequenced within a study of glioma-infiltrating T cells. Concerning this clonotype: It may be a read error: a sequence one base away is much more abundant. Without the conserved terminal phenylalanine or tryptophan, this CDR3 likely stems from a read error.

Losses at the gene ends were 6 bases for V and 2 bases for J; bases not matched to a gene: 12. The CDR3 sequence is 17 residues long. Germline values: CDR1 DFQATT, CDR2 SNEGSKA (reference sequence). Amplification of TCR alpha and beta CDR3 regions from RNA used iRepertoire nested multiplex PCR. MiXCR, run by TCRdb on the multiplex PCR reads, gives a single entry per CDR3 protein. The data contain more than 300,000 distinct CDR3 sequences, roughly 41% of them singletons. Specimen: glioma tissue, nonneoplastic brain tissue, or PBMCs (not recorded which). This receptor was obtained from a human donor with low-grade glioma or glioblastoma, undergoing nonglioma brain surgery, or in good health (not recorded which). The chain recombines TRBV20-1 with TRBJ1-5, with 11 bases aligning to TRBD1. The DNA for the CDR3 is TGCAGTGCGAGTAGGACAGGGGGCGTGCGTCGCAATCAGCCCCAGCATCTT. Translating it yields CSASRTGGVRRNQPQHL.